These T cell receptor beta chains were read from a single sample in a study of Graves' ophthalmopathy and Graves' hyperthyroidism. TCRdb ran MiXCR on the multiplex PCR reads and lists one entry per CDR3 protein. The data hold hundreds of thousands of distinct CDR3 sequences, with roughly 40% observed a single time. The specimen was peripheral blood. All receptors derive from an adult man with Graves' ophthalmopathy. Both conserved end residues are part of each CDR3. D genes are given only for firm matches. For some rows the clone size is stated as once, few or many, or as a class when expanded; others skip it.

cdr3_nt,cdr3_aa,v_call,clone_size,d_call,j_call
TGCAGTGCTAGAGGACTAGCGGGGGGGAGCCAAGAGACCCAGTACTTC,CSARGLAGGSQETQYF,TRBV20-1,-,TRBD2,TRBJ2-5
TGCGCCAGCAGTTTGGAGACAGGCTACGAGACCCAGTACTTC,CASSLETGYETQYF,TRBV5-1,-,-,TRBJ2-5
TGTGCCAGCAGTGAATACTGGACAGGGTACCAAGAGACCCAGTACTTC,CASSEYWTGYQETQYF,TRBV25-1,many,TRBD1,TRBJ2-5
TGTGCCAGCCAAAGGGACGGCCCTAACGAGCAGTACTTC,CASQRDGPNEQYF,TRBV5-4,once,-,TRBJ2-7
TGTGCCACCAGCAGAGATTTGGGCAGTAGGGGAAACACCATATATTTT,CATSRDLGSRGNTIYF,TRBV15,many,-,TRBJ1-3
TGCAGTGCTAGTCGACAGCATAGCAATCAGCCCCAGCATTTT,CSASRQHSNQPQHF,TRBV20-1,-,-,TRBJ1-5
TGCAGCCCGGAACATAGCAATCAGCCCCAGCATTTT,CSPEHSNQPQHF,TRBV29-1,many,-,TRBJ1-5
TGCAGCGTCGGGACTTCGGTGTACCAAGAGACCCAGTACTTC,CSVGTSVYQETQYF,TRBV29-1,many,-,TRBJ2-5
TGTGCCATCAGTGAGAGGGGCAATGAAGCTTTCTTT,CAISERGNEAFF,TRBV10-3,-,-,TRBJ1-1
TGTGCCAGCAGTCCCCATGGGGGTTGGGAGCAGTACTTC,CASSPHGGWEQYF,TRBV25-1,many,-,TRBJ2-7
TGTGCCAGCAGCCAAGGCACGCCGGGCACTGAAGCTTTCTTT,CASSQGTPGTEAFF,TRBV9,few,-,TRBJ1-1
TGTGCCAGCAGCCAAGATAGAAGCGCGAGCAATCAGCCCCAGCATTTT,CASSQDRSASNQPQHF,TRBV7-2,-,-,TRBJ1-5
TGTGCCAGTAGTGGCCGGGCGGACTATGGCTACACCTTC,CASSGRADYGYTF,TRBV19,few,-,TRBJ1-2
TGTGCCAGCAGTGCGCAAGGGACAGGGGGTTCAGATACGCAGTATTTT,CASSAQGTGGSDTQYF,TRBV6-4,few,TRBD1,TRBJ2-3
TGTGCCACCAGCACGGACAGGGGGCCGAATCAGCCCCAGCATTTT,CATSTDRGPNQPQHF,TRBV15,many,TRBD1,TRBJ1-5
TGTGCCAGCAGTTACGACAGGATCTACGAGCAGTACTTC,CASSYDRIYEQYF,TRBV2,-,-,TRBJ2-7